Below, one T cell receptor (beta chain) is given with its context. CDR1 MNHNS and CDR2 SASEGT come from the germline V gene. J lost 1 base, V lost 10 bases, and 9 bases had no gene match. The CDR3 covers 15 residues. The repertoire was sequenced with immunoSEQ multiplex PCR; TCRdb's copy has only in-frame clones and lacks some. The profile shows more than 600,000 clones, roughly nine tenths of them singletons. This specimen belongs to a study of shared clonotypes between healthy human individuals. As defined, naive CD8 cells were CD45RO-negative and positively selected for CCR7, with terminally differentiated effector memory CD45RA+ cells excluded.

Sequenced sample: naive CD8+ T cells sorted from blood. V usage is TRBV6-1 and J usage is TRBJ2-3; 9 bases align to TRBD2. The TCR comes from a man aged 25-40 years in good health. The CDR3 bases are TGTGCCACCTCTGTAATAGCGGGAGGCACAGATACGCAGTATTTT. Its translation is CATSVIAGGTDTQYF.